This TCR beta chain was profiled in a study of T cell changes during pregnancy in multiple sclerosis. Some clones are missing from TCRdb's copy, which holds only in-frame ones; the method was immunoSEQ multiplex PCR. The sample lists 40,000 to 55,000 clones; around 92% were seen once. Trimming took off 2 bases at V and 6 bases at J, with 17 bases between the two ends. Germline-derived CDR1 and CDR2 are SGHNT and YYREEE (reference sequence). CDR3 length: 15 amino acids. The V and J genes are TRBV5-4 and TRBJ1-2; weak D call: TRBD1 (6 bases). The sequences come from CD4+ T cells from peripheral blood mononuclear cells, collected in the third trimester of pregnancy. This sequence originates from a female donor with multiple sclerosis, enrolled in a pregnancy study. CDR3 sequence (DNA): TGTGCCAGCAGCTTCAGGGGCCCGGGCCCGAATGGCTACACCTTC. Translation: CASSFRGPGPNGYTF.